The 16 T cell receptor beta chains given below trace back to one sample, sequenced in a study of blood T cell repertoires in COVID-19. Using immunoSEQ multiplex PCR, the repertoire was profiled, and TCRdb retains in-frame clones only, with some absent. Of fewer than 50,000 clones listed, just under 80% are singletons. Material: peripheral blood. These receptors were collected from a man at least 80 years old with active or convalescent COVID-19.

V gene TRBV11-3 combines with J gene TRBJ2-1; 7 bases are shared with TRBD2. The CDR3 spans 16 residues. The J segment lost 6 bases and the V segment lost 4 bases, leaving 12 bases of the junction unmatched. Per the germline V gene, CDR1 is SGHNT and CDR2 is YENEEA. The CDR3 is CASSSPLSGGSNEQFF. For the CDR3, the DNA is TGTGCCAGCAGCTCCCCCCTGTCGGGGGGTTCCAATGAGCAGTTCTTC.

The genes are TRBV19 and TRBJ1-5; D not certain. The CDR3 length is 14 residues. V lost 1 base and J 7 bases, leaving 11 bases between the germline ends. From germline, CDR1 is LNHDA and CDR2 SQIVND (reference sequence). The CDR3 loop is CASSIAEGTQPQHF. CDR3 nucleotides: TGTGCCAGTAGTATAGCGGAGGGAACGCAGCCCCAGCATTTT.

The chain couples TRBV5-1 to TRBJ1-1; D remains ambiguous. The CDR3 has 15 residues. Trimming pared 4 bases from V and 5 bases from J, leaving 18 bases between. CDR1 is SGHRS, CDR2 YFSETQ, per germline. This CDR3 is CASSPLAEGWTEAFF. In DNA, the CDR3 is TGCGCCAGCAGCCCCCTGGCGGAGGGATGGACTGAAGCTTTCTTT.

The chain links TRBV11-3 to TRBJ2-2; D is unclear. This CDR3 contains 15 residues. V was shortened by 0 bases and J by 3 bases, with 8 bases between the two germline ends. The germline CDR1 and CDR2 sequences are SGHNT and YENEEA. DNA of the CDR3: TGTGCCAGCAGCTTAGATCTGGCAGACACCGGGGAGCTGTTTTTT. Protein sequence: CASSLDLADTGELFF.

The chain combines TRBV4-2 with TRBJ1-1; D is perhaps TRBD1 (5 bases). Germline V gene sequence: CDR1 LGHNA, CDR2 YNFKEQ. V lost 0 bases and J lost 4, with 12 bases in between. The CDR3 covers 15 residues. CDR3 in DNA: TGTGCCAGCAGCCAAGATGGGGGGGTGGGCACTGAAGCTTTCTTT. As protein: CASSQDGGVGTEAFF.

This chain uses TRBV7-8 with TRBJ1-1; 8 bases align to TRBD1. The CDR3 loop spans 16 amino acids. Germline V gives CDR1 SGHVS, CDR2 FQNEAQ. V lost 1 base and J lost 4; bases outside the gene matches: 8. CDR3 DNA: TGTGCCAGCAGCTTAGGATCCGGACAGGGCTCCACTGAAGCTTTCTTT. Translating it yields CASSLGSGQGSTEAFF. Drawing the rest from reference TRBV7-8 and TRBJ1-1, the complete variable domain is GAGVSQSPRYKVAKRGQDVALRCDPISGHVSLFWYQQALGQGPEFLTYFQNEAQLDKSGLPSDRFFAERPEGSVSTLKIQRTQQEDSAVYLCASSLGSGQGSTEAFFGQGTRLTVV.

This clone has just a few counts. The chain links TRBV9 to TRBJ2-2; TRBD2 agrees at 8 bases. V lost 0 bases and J lost 6; bases outside the gene matches: 4. In germline, CDR1 is SGDLS, CDR2 YYNGEE. The CDR3 has 15 amino acids. The chain's CDR3 is CASSVGGTRAGELFF. Written as DNA, the CDR3 is TGTGCCAGCAGCGTAGGAGGGACTAGGGCCGGGGAGCTGTTTTTT.

The V call is TRBV25-1, the J call TRBJ2-7; unclear D gene. V dropped 1 base and J dropped 0 bases, with 16 bases sitting between them. The CDR3 spans 17 residues. CDR1 and CDR2 from the germline V gene are MGHDK and SYGVNS. The CDR3, as DNA: TGTGCCAGCAGTGAATCAAGCCGAACAGAGAGCTCCTACGAGCAGTACTTC. Amino acid sequence: CASSESSRTESSYEQYF.

The CDR3 DNA reads as TGTGCCAGCAGCAGGTCCAGGGAACCCTCCTACAATGAGCAGTTCTTC. Its protein is CASSRSREPSYNEQFF. The chain employs TRBV4-2 and TRBJ2-1, with D tentatively TRBD1 (5 bases). The CDR3 is 16 residues long. Trimming stripped 5 bases from V and 0 bases from J, with 14 bases between. The germline gives CDR1 LGHNA, CDR2 YNFKEQ.

This clone was counted a few times. The V call is TRBV6-1, the J call TRBJ2-7, with unresolved D. The CDR3 is made up of 15 amino acids. The germline CDR1 and CDR2 sequences are MNHNS and SASEGT. With 3 bases removed from V and 0 bases from J, the gap between germline ends came to 12 bases. CDR3 sequence: CASSEGLPSSYEQYF. In nucleotides, the CDR3 is TGTGCCAGCAGTGAGGGCCTCCCGAGCTCCTACGAGCAGTACTTC.

J is TRBJ1-4 and V is TRBV5-1; possible D gene TRBD1, 5 bases. The V end lost 1 base, the J end lost 7 bases, and 14 bases lay between the germline ends. The CDR3 is 15 amino acids. Germline-derived CDR1 and CDR2 are SGHRS and YFSETQ. The CDR3 coding sequence is TGCGCCAGCAGCTTGCAGGGCGGTACGGGTGAAAAACTGTTTTTT. Translated, it gives CASSLQGGTGEKLFF.

V gene TRBV9 combines with J gene TRBJ2-3; the D gene is possibly TRBD2 (5 bases). The germline V and J ends were trimmed by 2 bases and 8 bases, with 9 bases remaining between them. The CDR3 contains 12 residues. CDR1 is SGDLS and CDR2 is YYNGEE in the germline V gene. CDR3 residues: CASSVQGGTQYF. CDR3 nucleotide sequence: TGTGCCAGCAGCGTTCAAGGAGGTACGCAGTATTTT.

The CDR3 sequence: CASTRQGSNTEAFF. CDR3 coding DNA: TGTGCCAGCACCAGACAGGGGTCGAACACTGAAGCTTTCTTT. The rearrangement uses TRBV6-5 and TRBJ1-1, with 8 bases matching TRBD1. J gave up 1 base and V 7 bases, and 5 bases lay outside the gene matches. Germline values: CDR1 MNHEY, CDR2 SVGAGI. CDR3 length: 14 amino acids.

This clone was recorded a few times. The gene calls are TRBV28 and TRBJ2-2, with TRBD1 matching 10 bases. This CDR3 spans 16 amino acids. Germline values: CDR1 MDHEN, CDR2 SYDVKM. The trim removed 6 bases at V and 4 bases at J, leaving 8 bases unmatched. Written as DNA, the CDR3 is TGTGCCAGCAGCTCCCGGGACAGGGGAAGCACCGGGGAGCTGTTTTTT. Translating it yields CASSSRDRGSTGELFF.

V is TRBV2 and J is TRBJ2-1; 13 bases map to TRBD2. V lost 8 bases, J lost 4 bases, and 5 bases stayed unmatched. This CDR3 comprises 15 residues. CDR1 and CDR2 (germline): SNHLY, FYNNEI. The CDR3 region is CASPGLAGEYNEQFF. The CDR3 coding sequence is TGTGCCAGCCCAGGACTAGCGGGGGAGTACAATGAGCAGTTCTTC.

V usage is TRBV9 and J usage is TRBJ2-5, with D maybe TRBD2 (6 bases). Per germline, CDR1 SGDLS and CDR2 YYNGEE. The CDR3 runs 15 residues. V was trimmed by 0 bases and J by 1 base, leaving 10 bases between them. The CDR3 coding sequence is TGTGCCAGCAGCGTAGTCGGAGGGGTCCAAGAGACCCAGTACTTC. Translation gives CASSVVGGVQETQYF.